One sample yielded the 9 T cell receptor beta chains listed below, sequenced in a study of early T cells in non-severe SARS-CoV-2 infection. TCRdb reanalysed the 5' RACE reads using MiXCR and keeps one entry per CDR3 protein. The sample carries about 76,000 distinct CDR3 sequences, 15% to 18% recorded once. The sequenced sample was whole blood. Receptors were obtained from an adult who was a healthcare worker with PCR-confirmed SARS-CoV-2 infection or an uninfected control (not recorded which).

In DNA form, the CDR3 reads TGTGCCAGCAGTTCGCCTAGCCCTGGACTAGCGGGAGTTTCCTACGAGCAGTACTTC. Amino acids: CASSSPSPGLAGVSYEQYF. V is TRBV28 and J is TRBJ2-7; 13 bases align to TRBD2. Trimming removed 4 bases from V and 1 base from J; junction bases left unmatched: 13. Germline V lookup: CDR1 MDHEN, CDR2 SYDVKM. The CDR3 is 19 residues long.

As DNA, the CDR3 is TGCGCCAGCAGCTCGGTGGACAGGGCCTTCTTCATGAACACTGAAGCTTTCTTT. This gives the protein CASSSVDRAFFMNTEAFF. The chain has TRBV5-1 and TRBJ1-1, with TRBD1 matching 8 bases. Trimming removed 3 bases from V and 0 bases from J; junction bases left unmatched: 13. This CDR3 region has 18 residues. Germline CDR1 and CDR2: SGHRS and YFSETQ.

V usage is TRBV11-2 and J usage is TRBJ2-2; 9 nucleotides match TRBD1. The CDR3 is 15 residues long. The germline V gene has CDR1 SGHAT and CDR2 FQNNGV. V gave up 4 bases and J gave up 2 bases; unmatched junction bases: 2. CDR3 nucleotide sequence: TGTGCCAGCAGCTGGGACAGGGCCAACACCGGGGAGCTGTTTTTT. Translated, it gives CASSWDRANTGELFF.

The chain employs TRBV6-5 and TRBJ2-2, with 7 nucleotides matching TRBD2. Germline CDR1 is MNHEY and CDR2 is SVGAGI. Trimming at V came to 2 bases and at J to 4 bases, leaving 4 bases not matched to a gene. This CDR3 spans 15 amino acids. This CDR3 is CASSYAWGGTGELFF. The CDR3 nucleotides read TGTGCCAGCAGTTACGCTTGGGGGGGCACCGGGGAGCTGTTTTTT.

This clonotype has more than one count but fewer than ten. The chain links TRBV11-1 to TRBJ2-1, with 9 nucleotides matching TRBD2. After removal of 2 bases from V and 1 base from J, the junction contained 0 bases not matched to a gene. This CDR3 has 15 amino acids. CDR1 SGHAT and CDR2 FQDESV come from the germline V gene (reference sequence). The chain's CDR3 is CASSLLAGSYNEQFF. CDR3 in DNA: TGTGCCAGCAGCTTACTAGCGGGATCCTACAATGAGCAGTTCTTC.

The chain uses TRBV11-2 and TRBJ2-1, with 9 bases aligning to TRBD1. The CDR3 is 13 amino acids. Germline V lookup: CDR1 SGHAT, CDR2 FQNNGV. Trimming removed 5 bases from V and 9 bases from J; junction bases left unmatched: 5. CDR3 sequence: CASSLGQGTEQFF. In DNA form, the CDR3 reads TGTGCCAGCAGCCTCGGACAGGGGACTGAGCAGTTCTTC.

The rearrangement uses TRBV24-1 and TRBJ2-1; D is ambiguous. CDR3 length: 16 residues. The V end lost 5 bases, the J end lost 7 bases, and 20 bases lay between the germline ends. The germline gives CDR1 KGHDR, CDR2 SFDVKD. The CDR3 spells CATSVARASGRNEQFF. The CDR3 DNA reads as TGTGCCACCAGTGTCGCCCGAGCTTCGGGTAGGAATGAGCAGTTCTTC.

Ten or more counts support this clonotype. The V call is TRBV18, the J call TRBJ1-1; perhaps TRBD1 as D (5 bases). The CDR3 sequence is 15 residues long. Germline CDR1 reads KGHSH; CDR2 reads LQKENI. Trimming took off 1 base at V and 0 bases at J, with 9 bases between the two ends. The CDR3 nucleotides are TGTGCCAGCTCACCACTGAGGGACTTGAACACTGAAGCTTTCTTT. The encoded protein is CASSPLRDLNTEAFF.

This clonotype turned up a few times. The rearrangement links TRBV11-2 to TRBJ2-2; D call uncertain. CDR1 and CDR2 (germline): SGHAT, FQNNGV. The V end was cut by 3 bases, the J end by 2 bases, with 4 bases between. The CDR3 totals 13 residues. CDR3 in DNA: TGTGCCAGCAGCTTTTTAAACACCGGGGAGCTGTTTTTT. Residues: CASSFLNTGELFF.